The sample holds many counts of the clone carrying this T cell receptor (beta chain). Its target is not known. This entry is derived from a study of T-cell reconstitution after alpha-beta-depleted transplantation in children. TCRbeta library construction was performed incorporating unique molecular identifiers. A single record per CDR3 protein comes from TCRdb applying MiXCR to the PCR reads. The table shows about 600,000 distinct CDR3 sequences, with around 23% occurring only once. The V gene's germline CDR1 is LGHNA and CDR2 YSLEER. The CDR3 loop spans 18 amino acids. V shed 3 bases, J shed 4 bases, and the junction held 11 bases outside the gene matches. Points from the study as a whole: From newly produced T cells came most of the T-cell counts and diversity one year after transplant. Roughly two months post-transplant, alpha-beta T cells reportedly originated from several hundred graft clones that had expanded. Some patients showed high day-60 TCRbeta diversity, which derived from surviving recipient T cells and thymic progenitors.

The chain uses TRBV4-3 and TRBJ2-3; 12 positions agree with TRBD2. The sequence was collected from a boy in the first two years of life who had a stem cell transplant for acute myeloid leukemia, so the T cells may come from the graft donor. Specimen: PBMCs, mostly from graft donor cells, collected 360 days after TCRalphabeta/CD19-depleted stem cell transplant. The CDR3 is CASSHASGGAPGADTQYF. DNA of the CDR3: TGCGCCAGCAGCCATGCTAGCGGGGGGGCACCAGGGGCAGATACGCAGTATTTT.